This T cell receptor (beta chain) was retrieved from a study of vaccination effects on CD4 cells after COVID-19. Study-wide results and caveats: Vaccine- and infection-induced clones showed marked clonal contraction late following vaccination. Of the vaccine-induced clones from healthy vaccinees, merely 1 of 255 recognized common cold coronaviruses as well.

Clones were read by immunoSEQ multiplex PCR, and TCRdb kept only the in-frame ones, dropping some. The table lists tens of thousands of clones, 76% of them singletons. Using viral peptide pools, the ViraFEST assay grew out antigen-specific CD4+ T cells prior to sequencing. Culturing for roughly 9 days preceded CD4+ T cell isolation. Vaccine recipients, nucleocapsid antibody negative, had no prior SARS-CoV-2 infection. The CDR3 is 13 residues long. V lost 2 bases and J 3 bases, leaving 8 bases between the germline ends. Germline CDR1 is SGHNT and CDR2 is YYREEE (reference sequence). Comments on this clone: Its target is unknown.

The chain uses TRBV5-4 and TRBJ1-1; no clear D. This clonotype was sampled from a human donor who received a COVID-19 vaccine. The sample here was CD4+ T cells from PBMCs cultured with HCoV-NL63 spike peptides, taken before COVID-19 vaccination. The CDR3 DNA is TGTGCCAGCAGCTTTAGGTCTTACACTGAAGCTTTCTTT. It encodes CASSFRSYTEAFF.